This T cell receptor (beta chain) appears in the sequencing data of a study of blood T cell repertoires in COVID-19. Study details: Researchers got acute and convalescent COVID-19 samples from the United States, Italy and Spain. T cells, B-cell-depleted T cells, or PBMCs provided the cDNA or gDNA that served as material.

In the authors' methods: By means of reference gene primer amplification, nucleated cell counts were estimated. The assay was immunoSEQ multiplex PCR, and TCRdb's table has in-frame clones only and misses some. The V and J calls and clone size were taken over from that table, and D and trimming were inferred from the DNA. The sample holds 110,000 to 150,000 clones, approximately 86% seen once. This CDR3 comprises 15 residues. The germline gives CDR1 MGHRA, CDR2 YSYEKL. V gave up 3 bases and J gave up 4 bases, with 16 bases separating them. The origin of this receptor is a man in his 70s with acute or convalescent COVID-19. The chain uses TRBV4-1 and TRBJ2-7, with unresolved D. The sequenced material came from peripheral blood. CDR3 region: CASSHSVGLGYEQYF. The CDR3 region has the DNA TGCGCCAGCAGCCATTCGGTGGGCCTCGGTTACGAGCAGTACTTC.